This record looks at one T cell receptor (beta chain) sequence and its context. Antigen: not known. The sample belongs to a study of T cells in localized non-small cell lung cancer. Study results and caveats: In uninvolved adjacent lung, T cell clonality reached its highest value, exceeding tumor.

The repertoire was sequenced with immunoSEQ multiplex PCR; TCRdb's copy has only in-frame clones and lacks some. Here the sample spans about 22,000 clones, around 85% being singletons. The CDR3 has 14 amino acids. Trimming cost V 5 bases and J 3 bases; bases outside gene matches: 4. CDR1 SNHLY and CDR2 FYNNEI come from the germline V gene. The sequences come from PBMCs, collected before any cancer treatment. The rearrangement uses TRBV2 and TRBJ2-3, with 8 positions matching TRBD1. The clonotype originates from a man aged 40-75 years with stage II squamous cell lung carcinoma. CDR3 in amino acids: CASSFTGGTDTQYF. The CDR3 DNA reads as TGTGCCAGCAGTTTTACAGGGGGGACAGATACGCAGTATTTT.